These 3 T cell receptor beta chains originate from one sample sequenced in a study of response to subunit inactivated influenza vaccine. TCRdb recomputed calls from the RT-PCR reads with MiXCR, one row per CDR3 protein. The sample consists of about 540,000 distinct CDR3 sequences, roughly a quarter of them appearing once. The data were also submitted as part of a second study, on T cells expressing NK-cell markers. That study reports: Researchers built TCR beta cDNA using 5'RACE template switching with UMIs.

This specimen consisted of CD4+ T cells sorted from PBMCs, obtained approximately 12 days after vaccination. The receptors stem from a man aged 50-60 years who received an inactivated influenza vaccine.

The J gene is TRBJ1-2, the V gene TRBV20-1; 7 bases match TRBD1. The CDR3 has 14 amino acids. Trimming took 3 bases from V and 5 from J; bases not matched to a gene: 9. In germline, CDR1 is DFQATT, CDR2 SNEGSKA (reference sequence). CDR3 sequence reads: CSAREGTANYGYTF. The CDR3 DNA follows: TGCAGTGCTAGGGAGGGGACAGCCAATTATGGCTACACCTTC.

The table lists this clonotype with many counts. CDR3 nucleotides: TGTGCCAGCAGCTTATTTCAGGGAGATTCACCCCTCCACTTT. The encoded protein is CASSLFQGDSPLHF. V and J are TRBV7-2 and TRBJ1-6; TRBD1 might be the D (5 bases). CDR3 length: 14 amino acids. The V end lost 2 bases, the J end lost 8 bases, and 10 bases lay between the germline ends. The germline V gene encodes CDR1 SGHTA and CDR2 FQGNSA.

This clonotype was observed a few times. This chain connects TRBV2 to TRBJ2-6; TRBD2 aligns across 7 bases. V gave up 3 bases and J gave up 6 bases; unmatched junction bases: 5. Germline-derived CDR1 and CDR2 are SNHLY and FYNNEI. This CDR3 region has 15 residues. The CDR3 sequence: CASSEVRGVANVLTF. The CDR3 DNA is TGTGCCAGCAGTGAGGTCCGGGGGGTGGCCAACGTCCTGACTTTC.